This TCR beta chain is from a study of T cell responses to AZD1222 COVID-19 vaccine. The protocol was immunoSEQ multiplex PCR, while the TCRdb copy is restricted to in-frame clones and leaves out a portion. The data show tens of thousands of clones, 80% to 95% seen once. Pooled samples include second doses given at about 4 or 12 weeks. The receptor's source is an adult who received the AZD1222 COVID-19 vaccine. This sample comprised peripheral blood, obtained 28 days after the second AZD1222 dose.

The CDR3 protein is CASSPGQGVSYEQYF. Written as DNA, the CDR3 is TGTGCCAGTTCCCCCGGGCAGGGGGTGTCCTACGAGCAGTACTTC. The chain has TRBV19 and TRBJ2-7, with 7 bases aligning to TRBD1. Germline V CDR1 and CDR2: LNHDA, SQIVND (reference sequence). The V segment lost 8 bases and the J segment 1 base; nucleotides outside the gene matches: 11. This CDR3 has 15 amino acids.